The clone carrying this TCR beta chain has a count of ten or more. Its antigen remains unknown. The TCR beta library used iRepertoire HTBI primers with Arm-PCR amplification of CDR3. From the multiplex PCR reads, TCRdb called clonotypes with MiXCR, one entry per CDR3 protein. Among roughly 470,000 distinct CDR3 sequences listed, about a fifth were seen once. This entry is derived from a study of regulatory T cells in long-lasting Graves disease. Study context: Persistent Graves' disease meant over 5 years of antithyroid drugs with positive TSH receptor antibodies. Study conclusions and caveats: Relative to newly diagnosed Graves' patients, persistent ones had lower TCR diversity. TRBV28, TRBJ1-2 and TRBJ2-5 were segments that persistent disease favored.

Time point in this sample: persistent/refractory GD, antithyroid drugs over 5 years with positive TRAb. After RNA was extracted from PBMCs, the TCR library was made from it. Diagnosing Graves' disease relied on the American Thyroid Association guidelines. The CDR3 is made up of 16 amino acids. V was clipped by 5 bases and J by 0 bases; unmatched bases: 4. Germline-derived CDR1 and CDR2 are PRHDT and FYEKMQ (reference sequence). The chain couples TRBV13 to TRBJ2-7; 13 nucleotides agree with TRBD2. Material: peripheral blood mononuclear cells (PBMCs), obtained when the disease was refractory, from a patient treated with antithyroid drugs. The receptor's source is a female donor with Graves disease. CDR3 nucleotides: TGTGCCAGCAGCGGGACTAGCGGGACCAACTCCTACGAGCAGTACTTC. Protein product: CASSGTSGTNSYEQYF.